This entry lists 27 T cell receptor beta chains sequenced from one sample in a study of glioma-infiltrating T cells after dendritic cell vaccination. Sequencing was performed with immunoSEQ multiplex PCR; in TCRdb, only in-frame clones are kept and a portion is missing. There are about 92,000 clones in the sample; about nine tenths occur only once, and 15% to 17% lies in the top ten. The input for sequencing was blood, taken before dendritic cell vaccination. These receptors originate from a human donor with glioblastoma.

The rearrangement uses TRBV28 and TRBJ1-5, with D maybe TRBD1 (6 bases). Germline CDR1 MDHEN, CDR2 SYDVKM. V was cut by 7 bases and J by 5 bases, with 18 bases left in between. The CDR3 covers 15 residues. CDR3 residues: CASTLTQGSYQPQHF. CDR3 sequence (DNA): TGTGCCAGCACCCTAACACAGGGATCTTATCAGCCCCAGCATTTT.

The chain links TRBV7-2 to TRBJ2-1; 9 positions agree with TRBD2. The germline V gene has CDR1 SGHTA and CDR2 FQGNSA. This CDR3 comprises 17 residues. J gave up 0 bases and V 5 bases, and 8 bases lay outside the gene matches. Here the CDR3 reads CASSTRLADSSYNEQFF. The CDR3 nucleotides read TGTGCCAGCAGCACTCGACTAGCGGATAGCTCCTACAATGAGCAGTTCTTC. Using reference TRBV7-2 and TRBJ2-1 for the parts outside the CDR3, the full variable domain is GAGVSQSPSNKVTEKGKDVELRCDPISGHTALYWYRQSLGQGLEFLIYFQGNSAPDKSGLPSDRFSAERTGGSVSTLTIQRTQQEDSAVYLCASSTRLADSSYNEQFFGPGTRLTVL.

CDR3 in amino acids: CASSLGGVSTDTQYF. The CDR3 region has the DNA TGTGCCAGCAGCCTTGGGGGGGTTAGCACAGATACGCAGTATTTT. The J gene is TRBJ2-3, the V gene TRBV9; 7 bases line up with TRBD2. The CDR3 is made up of 15 amino acids. The V segment lost 4 bases and the J segment 0 bases; nucleotides outside the gene matches: 5. Germline CDR1 reads SGDLS; CDR2 reads YYNGEE.

In its sample, this clone was seen a few times. The J gene is TRBJ1-1, the V gene TRBV27, with a tentative D call TRBD1 (6 bases). Trimming shortened V by 5 bases and J by 10 bases, and 14 bases separated the two germline ends. The germline CDR1 and CDR2 sequences are MNHEY and SMNVEV (reference sequence). This CDR3 is built from 12 residues. CDR3 protein: CASSLTGRRAFF. CDR3 DNA: TGTGCCAGCAGTCTGACAGGTCGGCGAGCTTTCTTT.

This clone has just one count. Other DNA sequences from this sample encode an identical CDR3 as well. This chain uses TRBV9 with TRBJ2-5; 9 bases are a match to TRBD1. Germline V gives CDR1 SGDLS, CDR2 YYNGEE. The CDR3 is 14 residues long. V was pared by 4 bases and J by 5 bases, with 6 bases of the junction left unmatched. CDR3 sequence (DNA): TGTGCCAGCAGCTTACAGGGGGCGCAGGAGACCCAGTACTTC. This sequence encodes CASSLQGAQETQYF.

This chain connects TRBV5-5 to TRBJ2-1, with TRBD2 matching over 12 bases. CDR3 length: 15 residues. Germline values: CDR1 SGHKS, CDR2 YYEKEE (reference sequence). V lost 3 bases to trimming and J lost 4 bases; unmatched junction nucleotides: 2. The CDR3 nucleotides are TGTGCCAGCAGCTATCTAGCGGGGGGGTACAATGAGCAGTTCTTC. Translation gives CASSYLAGGYNEQFF.

This chain links TRBV5-1 with TRBJ1-1; TRBD1 agrees at 7 bases. Trimming cost V 2 bases and J 3 bases; bases outside gene matches: 4. Germline V gene data show CDR1 as SGHRS and CDR2 as YFSETQ. The CDR3 spans 14 residues. CDR3 in amino acids: CASSFLQGDTEAFF. The CDR3 coding sequence is TGCGCCAGCAGCTTCCTCCAGGGGGACACTGAAGCTTTCTTT.

The chain couples TRBV7-9 to TRBJ1-5, with D perhaps matching TRBD1 (5 bases). The CDR3 is made up of 14 amino acids. With 2 bases removed from V and 3 bases from J, the gap between germline ends came to 8 bases. Germline assignment: CDR1 SEHNR and CDR2 FQNEAQ (reference sequence). The CDR3: CASSLQTDNQPQHF. CDR3 nucleotides: TGTGCCAGCAGCTTACAGACAGACAATCAGCCCCAGCATTTT.

This rearrangement joins TRBV9 to TRBJ2-2; 9 bases agree with TRBD2. With V trimmed by 0 bases and J by 4 bases, 10 bases remained unmatched. Germline V gives CDR1 SGDLS, CDR2 YYNGEE. This CDR3 has 18 residues. The CDR3 bases are TGTGCCAGCAGCGTAGAGTGGCGGGGGGGCCAGGGCACCGGGGAGCTGTTTTTT. It encodes CASSVEWRGGQGTGELFF.

The genes are TRBV28 and TRBJ1-2; 8 bases map to TRBD1. The germline V gene has CDR1 MDHEN and CDR2 SYDVKM. This CDR3 has 17 amino acids. V was pared by 3 bases and J by 0 bases, with 9 bases of the junction left unmatched. The CDR3: CASSFSPGTGPNYGYTF. CDR3 nucleotide sequence: TGTGCCAGCAGTTTCTCGCCCGGGACAGGACCTAACTATGGCTACACCTTC.

V is TRBV5-6 and J is TRBJ1-6, with D possibly TRBD1 on 6 matching bases. V lost 4 bases and J lost 3, with 14 bases in between. This CDR3 has 16 residues. CDR1 SGHDT and CDR2 YYEEEE come from the germline V gene. In DNA form, the CDR3 reads TGTGCCAGCAGCCCAACAGGGACGGTCTATAATTCACCCCTCCACTTT. This codes for CASSPTGTVYNSPLHF. The full variable domain, rest sourced from reference TRBV5-6 and TRBJ1-6, is DAGVTQSPTHLIKTRGQQVTLRCSPKSGHDTVSWYQQALGQGPQFIFQYYEEEERQRGNFPDRFSGHQFPNYSSELNVNALLLGDSALYLCASSPTGTVYNSPLHFGNGTRLTVT.

This chain joins TRBV29-1 and TRBJ2-7; 7 bases are a match to TRBD2. The CDR3 loop spans 13 amino acids. The junction had 8 bases not matched to a gene; V was cut back by 6 bases and J by 3 bases. Germline assignment: CDR1 SQVTM and CDR2 ANQGSEA. The chain's CDR3 is CSVAGLTGYEQYF. The CDR3 nucleotides read TGCAGCGTCGCGGGACTAACCGGCTACGAGCAGTACTTC.

This clone was counted only a few times. V gene TRBV6-5 combines with J gene TRBJ1-4; D is perhaps TRBD1 (5 bases). CDR3 length equals 14 residues. Looked up from germline, CDR1 is MNHEY and CDR2 is SVGAGI. V lost 6 bases and J 6 bases, leaving 14 bases between the germline ends. The CDR3 nucleotides read TGTGCCAGCAGATCGGACAATCCAGATGAAAAACTGTTTTTT. This sequence encodes CASRSDNPDEKLFF.

The chain carries TRBV7-6 and TRBJ2-6, with TRBD1 matching over 7 bases. V shed 0 bases and J 4 bases; nucleotides not matched to a gene: 9. Germline lookup yields CDR1 SGHVS and CDR2 FNYEAQ. The CDR3 contains 18 residues. The CDR3 here is CASSLAMNRGSGANVLTF. CDR3 DNA sequence: TGTGCCAGCAGCTTAGCCATGAACAGGGGATCCGGGGCCAACGTCCTGACTTTC.

The CDR3 DNA reads as TGTGCCAGCAACCCTATAGCGGGGGCAGCCTACGAGCAGTACTTC. This gives the protein CASNPIAGAAYEQYF. This chain uses TRBV7-2 with TRBJ2-7; 9 bases are a match to TRBD2. V was clipped by 7 bases and J by 2 bases; unmatched bases: 9. CDR3 length: 15 amino acids. CDR1 is SGHTA, CDR2 FQGNSA, per germline.

This sequence joins TRBV5-1 and TRBJ1-1, with D tentatively TRBD1 (5 bases). Germline CDR1 reads SGHRS; CDR2 reads YFSETQ. There are 15 residues in the CDR3. With 4 bases removed from V and 1 base from J, the gap between germline ends came to 14 bases. The CDR3 DNA follows: TGCGCCAGCAGCCTCAGGACAATAGAGAACACTGAAGCTTTCTTT. It translates to CASSLRTIENTEAFF.

V is TRBV25-1 and J is TRBJ2-5; a possible D gene is TRBD1 (6 bases). Germline values: CDR1 MGHDK, CDR2 SYGVNS. Trimming took 3 bases from V and 5 from J, leaving 16 bases between them. This CDR3 spans 15 amino acids. The CDR3 sequence is CASSELQGPLETQYF. The CDR3 region has the DNA TGTGCCAGCAGTGAGCTACAGGGTCCTCTCGAGACCCAGTACTTC.

V usage is TRBV25-1 and J usage is TRBJ2-7; the match to TRBD2 covers 8 bases. J gave up 7 bases and V 2 bases, and 7 bases lay outside the gene matches. The V gene's germline CDR1 is MGHDK and CDR2 SYGVNS. The CDR3 has 14 residues. CDR3 in amino acids: CASSEPAGAQEQYF. Written as DNA, the CDR3 is TGTGCCAGCAGTGAACCAGCGGGAGCTCAAGAGCAGTACTTC.

The genes are TRBV6-1 and TRBJ2-3; 7 nucleotides agree with TRBD1. The J segment lost 4 bases and the V segment lost 6 bases, leaving 7 bases of the junction unmatched. CDR3 length: 14 residues. The germline gives CDR1 MNHNS, CDR2 SASEGT. The DNA for the CDR3 is TGTGCCAGCAGACACCTGACAGGGTCAGATACGCAGTATTTT. Its translation: CASRHLTGSDTQYF.

The V call is TRBV21-1, the J call TRBJ2-1; TRBD2 was called by the table and not checked on the DNA. TRBV21-1 is assigned pseudogene status. The CDR3 is made up of 19 amino acids. The CDR3 here is CASSKHRLAGGHDRNEQFF. In nucleotides, the CDR3 is TGTGCCAGCAGCAAACATAGACTAGCGGGGGGGCACGATAGGAATGAGCAGTTCTTC.

A note on this clone: At one of its ends the junction is not consistent with the germline gene, which may arise from a read error. The sample holds other DNA sequences that translate to the same CDR3. The rearrangement uses TRBV7-8 and TRBJ2-7; 11 bases map to TRBD1. Germline V gives CDR1 SGHVS, CDR2 FQNEAQ. CDR3 length equals 17 residues. CDR3 region: CASSLGTGGLLSYEQYF. CDR3 bases: TGTGCCAGCAGTTTAGGGACAGGGGGTTTGCTGTCCTACGAGCAGTACTTC.

The V gene is TRBV29-1, the J gene TRBJ1-2; D gene uncertain. The V gene's germline CDR1 is SQVTM and CDR2 ANQGSEA. V lost 5 bases to trimming and J lost 0 bases, with 13 bases between them. The CDR3 is made up of 14 amino acids. The chain's CDR3 is CSVLRASSNYGYTF. The CDR3 DNA reads as TGCAGCGTTCTTCGCGCTTCGTCTAACTATGGCTACACCTTC.

V and J are TRBV4-1 and TRBJ2-3; D unresolved. The ends were cut back, 0 bases at V and 5 bases at J, with 3 bases in the middle. This CDR3 has 12 residues. CDR1 MGHRA and CDR2 YSYEKL come from the germline V gene. The CDR3, as DNA: TGCGCCAGCAGCCAAGATCGAGATACGCAGTATTTT. This sequence encodes CASSQDRDTQYF.

The chain joins TRBV19 to TRBJ1-1; D is uncertain. This CDR3 has 13 amino acids. Germline CDR1 and CDR2: LNHDA and SQIVND (reference sequence). V dropped 3 bases and J dropped 1 base, with 6 bases sitting between them. The CDR3 DNA reads TGTGCCAGTAGTATTTCTAAGAACACTGAAGCTTTCTTT. This gives the protein CASSISKNTEAFF.

V is TRBV27 and J is TRBJ2-3; D uncertain. V lost 6 bases, J lost 1 base, and 11 bases lay in between. The CDR3 is 14 residues long. The V gene's germline CDR1 is MNHEY and CDR2 SMNVEV (reference sequence). CDR3 DNA sequence: TGTGCCAGCAGCCCCCTGGCCCGCACAGATACGCAGTATTTT. It is translated as CASSPLARTDTQYF.

This sequence joins TRBV7-6 and TRBJ2-7, with a weak D call TRBD2 (5 bases). V lost 1 base, J lost 2 bases, and 9 bases lay in between. Germline CDR1 and CDR2: SGHVS and FNYEAQ. The CDR3 length is 14 residues. The CDR3 coding sequence is TGTGCCAGCAGCTTAGAGCCGGGGACCTACGAGCAGTACTTC. Translation: CASSLEPGTYEQYF.

The rearrangement links TRBV15 to TRBJ1-1; TRBD1 aligns across 7 bases. CDR1 and CDR2 from the germline V gene are LNHNV and YYDKDF (reference sequence). This CDR3 has 14 residues. The V and J ends lost 7 bases and 1 base, in that order; junction bases with no gene match: 6. CDR3 sequence: CATTSGTANTEAFF. The CDR3 DNA follows: TGTGCCACCACCTCCGGGACAGCGAACACTGAAGCTTTCTTT.